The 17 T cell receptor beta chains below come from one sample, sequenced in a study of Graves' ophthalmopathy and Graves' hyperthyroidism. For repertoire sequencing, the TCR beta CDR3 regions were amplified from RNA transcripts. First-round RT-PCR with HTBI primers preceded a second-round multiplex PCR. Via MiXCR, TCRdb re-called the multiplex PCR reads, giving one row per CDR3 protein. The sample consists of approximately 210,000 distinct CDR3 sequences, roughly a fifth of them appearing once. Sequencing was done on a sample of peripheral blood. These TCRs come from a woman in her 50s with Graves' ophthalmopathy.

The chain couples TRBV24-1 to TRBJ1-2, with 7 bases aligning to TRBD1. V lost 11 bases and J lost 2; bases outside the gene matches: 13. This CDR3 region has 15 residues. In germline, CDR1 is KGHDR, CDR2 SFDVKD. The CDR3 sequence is CASSKTGSGNYGYTF. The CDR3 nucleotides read TGTGCCAGCAGCAAGACAGGGTCAGGCAACTATGGCTACACCTTC.

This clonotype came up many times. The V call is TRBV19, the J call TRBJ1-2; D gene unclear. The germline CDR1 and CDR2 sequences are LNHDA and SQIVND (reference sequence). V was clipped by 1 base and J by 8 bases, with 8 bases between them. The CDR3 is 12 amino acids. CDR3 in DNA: TGTGCCAGTAGTATAGCAGGCATGGGCTACACCTTC. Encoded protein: CASSIAGMGYTF.

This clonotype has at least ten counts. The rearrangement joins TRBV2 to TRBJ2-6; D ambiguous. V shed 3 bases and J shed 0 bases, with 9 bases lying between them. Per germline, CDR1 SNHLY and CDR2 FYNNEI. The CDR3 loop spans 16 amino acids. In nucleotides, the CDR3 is TGTGCCAGCAGTGATGACAAAAGCTCTGGGGCCAACGTCCTGACTTTC. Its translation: CASSDDKSSGANVLTF.

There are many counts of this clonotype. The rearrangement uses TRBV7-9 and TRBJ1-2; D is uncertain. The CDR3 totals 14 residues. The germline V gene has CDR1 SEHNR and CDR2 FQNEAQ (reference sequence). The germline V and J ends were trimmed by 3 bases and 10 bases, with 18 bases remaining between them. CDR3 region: CASSFYTGGEVYTF. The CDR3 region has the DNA TGTGCCAGCAGCTTCTATACGGGCGGGGAAGTCTACACCTTC.

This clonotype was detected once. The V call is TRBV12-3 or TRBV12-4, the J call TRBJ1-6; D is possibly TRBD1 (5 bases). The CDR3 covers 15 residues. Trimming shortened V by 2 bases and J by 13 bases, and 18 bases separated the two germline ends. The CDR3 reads CASSLWGPYRTPLHF. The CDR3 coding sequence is TGTGCCAGCAGTTTATGGGGCCCCTATAGGACGCCCCTCCACTTT.

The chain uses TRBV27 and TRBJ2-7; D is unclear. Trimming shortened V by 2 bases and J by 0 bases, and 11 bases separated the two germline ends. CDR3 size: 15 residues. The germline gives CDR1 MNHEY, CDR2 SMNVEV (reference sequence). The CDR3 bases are TGTGCCAGCAGTTTAGGGCGGTTAGGCTCCTACGAGCAGTACTTC. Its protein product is CASSLGRLGSYEQYF.

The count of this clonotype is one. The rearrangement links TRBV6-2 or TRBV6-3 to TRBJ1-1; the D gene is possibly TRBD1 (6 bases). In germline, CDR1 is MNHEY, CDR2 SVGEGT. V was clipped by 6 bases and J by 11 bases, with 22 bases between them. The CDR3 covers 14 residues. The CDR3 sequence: CASSQTGPGREAFF. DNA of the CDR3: TGTGCCAGCAGCCAGACAGGTCCTGGCCGAGAGGCTTTCTTT.

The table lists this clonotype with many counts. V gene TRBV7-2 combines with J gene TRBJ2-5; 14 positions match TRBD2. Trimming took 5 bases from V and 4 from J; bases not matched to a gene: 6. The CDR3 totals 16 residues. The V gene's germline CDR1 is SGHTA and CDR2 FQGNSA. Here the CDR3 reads CASSLGTSGSIETQYF. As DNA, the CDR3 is TGTGCCAGCAGCCTCGGGACTAGCGGGAGTATAGAGACCCAGTACTTC.

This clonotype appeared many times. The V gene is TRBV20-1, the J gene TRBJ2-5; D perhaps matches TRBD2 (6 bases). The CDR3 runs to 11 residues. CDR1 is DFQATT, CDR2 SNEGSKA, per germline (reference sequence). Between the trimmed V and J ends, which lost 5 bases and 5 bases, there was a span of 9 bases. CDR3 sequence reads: CSAPAGETQYF. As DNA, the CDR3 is TGCAGTGCTCCGGCGGGGGAGACCCAGTACTTC.

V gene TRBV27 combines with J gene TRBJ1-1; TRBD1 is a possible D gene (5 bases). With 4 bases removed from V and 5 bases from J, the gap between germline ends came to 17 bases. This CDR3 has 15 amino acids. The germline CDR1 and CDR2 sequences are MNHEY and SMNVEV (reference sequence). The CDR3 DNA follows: TGTGCCAGCAGTTCTTCCCGACGGGGGGAAACTGAAGCTTTCTTT. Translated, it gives CASSSSRRGETEAFF.

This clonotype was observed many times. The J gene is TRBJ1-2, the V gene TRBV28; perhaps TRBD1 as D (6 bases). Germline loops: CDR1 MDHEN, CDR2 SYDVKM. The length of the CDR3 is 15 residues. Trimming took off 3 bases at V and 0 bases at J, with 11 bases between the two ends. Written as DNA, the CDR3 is TGTGCCAGCAGTTTCCCTTGGACAGCTAACTATGGCTACACCTTC. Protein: CASSFPWTANYGYTF.

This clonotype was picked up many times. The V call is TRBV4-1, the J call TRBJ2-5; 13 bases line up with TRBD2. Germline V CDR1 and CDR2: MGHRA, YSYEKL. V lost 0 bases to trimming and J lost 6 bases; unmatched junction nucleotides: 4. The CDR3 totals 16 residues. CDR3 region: CASSQELAGGPKTQYF. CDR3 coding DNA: TGCGCCAGCAGCCAAGAACTAGCGGGAGGGCCAAAGACCCAGTACTTC.

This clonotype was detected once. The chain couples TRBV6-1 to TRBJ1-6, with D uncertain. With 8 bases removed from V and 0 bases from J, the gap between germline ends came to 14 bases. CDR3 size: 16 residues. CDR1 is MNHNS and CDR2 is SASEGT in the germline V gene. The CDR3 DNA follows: TGTGCCAGCGGAAGAGAGGCGAGCTCCTATAATTCACCCCTCCACTTT. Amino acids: CASGREASSYNSPLHF.

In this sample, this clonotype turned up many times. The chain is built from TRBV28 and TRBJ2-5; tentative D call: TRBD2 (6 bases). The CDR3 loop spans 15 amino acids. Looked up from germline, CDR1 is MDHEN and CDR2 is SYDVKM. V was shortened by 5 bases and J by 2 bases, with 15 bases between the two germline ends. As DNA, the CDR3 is TGTGCCAGCAGTGATAGACTAGGCCTACAAGAGACCCAGTACTTC. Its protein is CASSDRLGLQETQYF.

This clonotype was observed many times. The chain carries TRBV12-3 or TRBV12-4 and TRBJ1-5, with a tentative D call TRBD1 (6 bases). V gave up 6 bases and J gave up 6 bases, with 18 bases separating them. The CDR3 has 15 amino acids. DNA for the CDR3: TGTGCCAGCAGCCCTGGGGGAGGGGGATTTCAGCCCCAGCATTTT. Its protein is CASSPGGGGFQPQHF.

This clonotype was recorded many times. This chain's CDR3 is CASSGRHTEAFF. The CDR3 nucleotides read TGTGCCAGCAGCGGGAGACACACTGAAGCTTTCTTT. J is TRBJ1-1 and V is TRBV3-1; D gene uncertain. Germline V lookup: CDR1 LGHDT, CDR2 YNNKEL (reference sequence). Trimming left V 5 bases short and J 3 bases short, with 7 bases between. The CDR3 runs 12 residues. Combining the CDR3 with reference TRBV3-1 and TRBJ1-1 gives the whole variable domain DTAVSQTPKYLVTQMGNDKSIKCEQNLGHDTMYWYKQDSKKFLKIMFSYNNKELIINETVPNRFSPKSPDKAHLNLHINSLELGDSAVYFCASSGRHTEAFFGQGTRLTVV.

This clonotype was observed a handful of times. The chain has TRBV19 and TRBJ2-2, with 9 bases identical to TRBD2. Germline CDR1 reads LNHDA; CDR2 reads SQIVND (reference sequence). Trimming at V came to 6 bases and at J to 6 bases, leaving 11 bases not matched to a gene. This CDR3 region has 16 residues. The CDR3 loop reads CASSQVAGVIPGELFF. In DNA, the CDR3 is TGTGCCAGTAGCCAGGTAGCGGGAGTAATTCCCGGGGAGCTGTTTTTT.